Below are 32 T cell receptor beta chains sequenced from a single sample in a study of blood T cell repertoires in COVID-19 (dated by TCRdb to 2019 to 2021). Library construction relied on the immunoSEQ multiplex PCR assay. TCRdb mirrors the immuneACCESS table, restricted to in-frame sequences. Some clones are absent from its copies; in checked studies, under half trace to an unresolved V gene, and the reason for the others is unknown. This sample comprises around 250,000 clones, approximately 87% of them detected only once. The top ten clonotypes cover 5.5% to 6.5% of the sample. Sample: peripheral blood. The receptors come from a man in his sixties with acute or convalescent COVID-19.

V is TRBV18 and J is TRBJ2-7, with a weak D call TRBD1 (6 bases). V lost 2 bases and J lost 3, with 11 bases in between. This CDR3 spans 14 amino acids. Germline CDR1 and CDR2: KGHSH and LQKENI. CDR3 in amino acids: CASSPTGHNYEQYF. CDR3 nucleotide sequence: TGTGCCAGCTCACCAACGGGACACAACTACGAGCAGTACTTC. Based on the CDR3 plus reference TRBV18 and TRBJ2-7, the full variable domain is NAGVMQNPRHLVRRRGQEARLRCSPMKGHSHVYWYRQLPEEGLKFMVYLQKENIIDESGMPKERFSAEFPKEGPSILRIQQVVRGDSAAYFCASSPTGHNYEQYFGPGTRLTVT.

The chain has TRBV3-1 (or the pseudogene TRBV3-2) and TRBJ2-5; D gene ambiguous. This CDR3 region has 11 residues. Trimming left V 4 bases short and J 5 bases short, with 5 bases between. Germline assignment: CDR1 LGHDT and CDR2 YNNKEL (reference sequence). CDR3 region: CASSLGETQYF. The CDR3 DNA reads TGTGCCAGCAGCCTCGGTGAGACCCAGTACTTC.

The rearrangement joins TRBV6-5 to TRBJ1-2; the D gene is possibly TRBD1 (5 bases). This CDR3 region has 13 residues. The germline CDR1 and CDR2 sequences are MNHEY and SVGAGI. Trimming removed 2 bases at V and 7 bases at J, with 11 bases between. In nucleotides, the CDR3 is TGTGCCAGCAGTTACCTTAGGGGTTCTGGCTACACCTTC. It encodes CASSYLRGSGYTF.

This chain links TRBV7-9 with TRBJ1-4; D perhaps matches TRBD1 (6 bases). V shed 4 bases and J shed 8 bases, with 23 bases lying between them. The CDR3 is 17 amino acids. Per germline, CDR1 SEHNR and CDR2 FQNEAQ (reference sequence). This chain's CDR3 is CASSYREGGAKLEKLFF. CDR3 coding DNA: TGTGCCAGCAGCTACCGGGAAGGGGGGGCGAAGTTGGAAAAACTGTTTTTT.

The chain carries TRBV3-1 (or the pseudogene TRBV3-2) and TRBJ1-2, with D tentatively TRBD1 (6 bases). V was pared by 0 bases and J by 8 bases, with 13 bases between. Germline values: CDR1 LGHDT, CDR2 YNNKEL (reference sequence). The CDR3 consists of 14 residues. CDR3 DNA: TGTGCCAGCAGCCAAGATTCGGACAGCGAGGGCTACACCTTC. Translated, it gives CASSQDSDSEGYTF.

J is TRBJ2-3 and V is TRBV28; D may be TRBD1 (6 bases). The CDR3 runs 18 residues. V shed 3 bases and J shed 2 bases, with 21 bases lying between them. Germline CDR1 is MDHEN and CDR2 is SYDVKM. The CDR3 spells CASSFPGAGTTITDTQYF. CDR3 in DNA: TGTGCCAGCAGTTTCCCAGGTGCCGGGACAACAATCACAGATACGCAGTATTTT. Filled out from reference TRBV28 and TRBJ2-3, the complete variable domain reads DVKVTQSSRYLVKRTGEKVFLECVQDMDHENMFWYRQDPGLGLRLIYFSYDVKMKEKGDIPEGYSVSREKKERFSLILESASTNQTSMYLCASSFPGAGTTITDTQYFGPGTRLTVL.

This chain uses TRBV28 with TRBJ1-2; D remains ambiguous. V gave up 6 bases and J gave up 3 bases, with 2 bases separating them. CDR3 length equals 10 residues. CDR1 and CDR2 from the germline V gene are MDHEN and SYDVKM. For the CDR3, the DNA is TGTGCCAGCAGCGACTATGGCTACACCTTC. This codes for CASSDYGYTF.

The chain employs TRBV30 and TRBJ1-2, with D possibly being TRBD1 (6 bases). The length of the CDR3 is 14 residues. Germline V gene data show CDR1 as GTSNPN and CDR2 as SVGIG (reference sequence). V was shortened by 3 bases and J by 7 bases, with 18 bases between the two germline ends. CDR3 bases: TGTGCCTGGAGCCCTGAGCCAGGGGTTAGTGGCTACACCTTC. Amino acids: CAWSPEPGVSGYTF.

V and J are TRBV6-5 and TRBJ1-3, with 7 nucleotides matching TRBD1. The CDR3 totals 14 residues. Germline CDR1 is MNHEY and CDR2 is SVGAGI. Unmatched junction bases numbered 4, after V lost 6 bases and J lost 2 bases. The CDR3 here is CASRRDRAGNTIYF. The CDR3 bases are TGTGCCAGCAGACGGGACAGAGCTGGAAACACCATATATTTT.

CDR3 coding DNA: TGTGCCAGCAGCTTAGGGACAGCCGGGGCCAACGTCCTGACTTTC. Translation: CASSLGTAGANVLTF. The J gene is TRBJ2-6, the V gene TRBV11-2; possible D gene TRBD1, 6 bases. Germline lookup yields CDR1 SGHAT and CDR2 FQNNGV. The CDR3 spans 15 residues. The V gene lost 1 base and the J gene lost 4 bases, with 8 bases spanning the gap.

The V gene is TRBV28, the J gene TRBJ2-7; 8 bases agree with TRBD2. Per germline, CDR1 MDHEN and CDR2 SYDVKM. The CDR3 is 16 residues long. The J segment lost 6 bases and the V segment lost 7 bases, leaving 17 bases of the junction unmatched. CDR3 in amino acids: CASTPWKSGSIGEQYF. CDR3 nucleotides: TGTGCCAGCACCCCATGGAAAAGCGGGAGCATAGGCGAGCAGTACTTC.

The table lists this clone with a few counts. The chain has TRBV28 and TRBJ1-2; 8 bases are a match to TRBD1. Germline CDR1 reads MDHEN; CDR2 reads SYDVKM. This CDR3 is built from 13 residues. V dropped 6 bases and J dropped 3; count of bases not matched to a gene: 3. The CDR3 region is CASSYRGDYGYTF. CDR3 nucleotide sequence: TGTGCCAGCAGCTACAGGGGGGACTATGGCTACACCTTC.

This chain links TRBV15 with TRBJ1-2; TRBD1 agrees at 7 bases. The J segment lost 4 bases and the V segment lost 3 bases, leaving 2 bases of the junction unmatched. The CDR3 length is 13 residues. Germline V gives CDR1 LNHNV, CDR2 YYDKDF (reference sequence). CDR3 in DNA: TGTGCCACCAGCAGTGGGGACAGCTATGGCTACACCTTC. Its translation: CATSSGDSYGYTF.

The genes are TRBV19 and TRBJ2-7; 10 bases match TRBD2. Trimming removed 5 bases from V and 0 bases from J; junction bases left unmatched: 4. The CDR3 extends over 15 amino acids. Germline CDR1 and CDR2: LNHDA and SQIVND (reference sequence). This chain's CDR3 is CASSPRTSGSYEQYF. In DNA, the CDR3 is TGTGCCAGTAGTCCCCGGACTAGCGGCTCCTACGAGCAGTACTTC.

The chain uses TRBV18 and TRBJ2-7; maybe TRBD2 (5 bases). CDR1 is KGHSH, CDR2 LQKENI, per germline. The CDR3 loop spans 13 amino acids. Deletions cut 4 bases from V and 3 bases from J, with 10 bases between. CDR3 loop: CASSHPGYYEQYF. The CDR3 nucleotides are TGTGCCAGCTCACACCCGGGATACTACGAGCAGTACTTC.

The genes are TRBV2 and TRBJ2-7; D is uncertain. The CDR3 extends over 11 amino acids. Between the trimmed V and J ends, which lost 4 bases and 12 bases, there was a span of 13 bases. Germline assignment: CDR1 SNHLY and CDR2 FYNNEI. CDR3 sequence: CASSATEDWYF. DNA for the CDR3: TGTGCCAGCAGTGCGACTGAGGATTGGTACTTC.

The gene calls are TRBV7-8 and TRBJ2-5; 9 bases are a match to TRBD2. CDR1 and CDR2 (germline): SGHVS, FQNEAQ. Germline trimming cut 5 bases from V and 4 bases from J; bases unmatched to any gene: 17. The CDR3 has 18 residues. DNA of the CDR3: TGTGCCAGCAGCCCAACCTCTTTTAGCGGGAGAGGCGGAGAGACCCAGTACTTC. It encodes CASSPTSFSGRGGETQYF. The whole variable domain, filled in from reference TRBV7-8 and TRBJ2-5, reads GAGVSQSPRYKVAKRGQDVALRCDPISGHVSLFWYQQALGQGPEFLTYFQNEAQLDKSGLPSDRFFAERPEGSVSTLKIQRTQQEDSAVYLCASSPTSFSGRGGETQYFGPGTRLLVL.

The chain joins TRBV28 to TRBJ1-6; 7 nucleotides agree with TRBD1. The CDR3 totals 17 residues. V gave up 1 base and J gave up 3 bases; unmatched junction bases: 6. CDR1 is MDHEN and CDR2 is SYDVKM in the germline V gene. CDR3 region: CASSLSGTAHYNSPLHF. The CDR3 DNA reads TGTGCCAGCAGTTTATCAGGGACAGCTCACTATAATTCACCCCTCCACTTT.

This chain links TRBV6-1 with TRBJ1-5; TRBD1 is a possible D gene (5 bases). V shed 2 bases and J shed 0 bases, with 14 bases lying between them. This CDR3 has 17 amino acids. Germline CDR1 and CDR2: MNHNS and SASEGT. CDR3 protein: CASSERAGWGSNQPQHF. CDR3 in DNA: TGTGCCAGCAGTGAACGGGCAGGGTGGGGTAGCAATCAGCCCCAGCATTTT.

The chain employs TRBV29-1 and TRBJ2-4; a weak D match, TRBD2 (5 bases). This CDR3 region has 15 residues. V gave up 4 bases and J gave up 0 bases, with 13 bases separating them. Germline V gene data show CDR1 as SQVTM and CDR2 as ANQGSEA. The CDR3 loop reads CSVVSGGEAKNIQYF. The CDR3 nucleotides read TGCAGCGTTGTATCCGGAGGAGAAGCCAAAAACATTCAGTACTTC.

The V call is TRBV12-3 or TRBV12-4, the J call TRBJ2-7; D gene unclear. The V end lost 5 bases, the J end lost 3 bases, and 8 bases lay between the germline ends. CDR3 length: 12 residues. This CDR3 reads CASSPADYEQYF. The CDR3 region has the DNA TGTGCCAGCAGTCCCGCAGACTACGAGCAGTACTTC.

The chain has TRBV19 and TRBJ1-4; 10 positions match TRBD1. Germline V CDR1 and CDR2: LNHDA, SQIVND (reference sequence). V lost 2 bases and J lost 6; bases outside the gene matches: 3. The CDR3 is 15 amino acids. The CDR3, as DNA: TGTGCCAGTAGTATACCCGGGACAGGGGATGAAAAACTGTTTTTT. It translates to CASSIPGTGDEKLFF.

The gene calls are TRBV15 and TRBJ1-5, with D perhaps matching TRBD1 (6 bases). CDR3 length: 15 amino acids. V was cut by 1 base and J by 7 bases, with 14 bases left in between. The germline gives CDR1 LNHNV, CDR2 YYDKDF (reference sequence). The CDR3 protein is CATSRGRGIGQPQHF. The CDR3 coding sequence is TGTGCCACCAGCAGAGGCAGGGGAATCGGGCAGCCCCAGCATTTT.

This clone was observed a single time. The chain joins TRBV19 to TRBJ1-3, with TRBD1 as a possible D gene (5 bases). From germline, CDR1 is LNHDA and CDR2 SQIVND (reference sequence). The CDR3 has 15 amino acids. V lost 7 bases to trimming and J lost 0 bases, with 13 bases between them. CDR3 sequence: CASMNRPISGNTIYF. CDR3 DNA: TGTGCCAGTATGAACAGGCCCATCTCTGGAAACACCATATATTTT.

The chain links TRBV5-1 to TRBJ1-1, with a weak D call TRBD1 (6 bases). CDR3 length: 15 amino acids. The V end lost 3 bases, the J end lost 2 bases, and 14 bases lay between the germline ends. Germline V gene data show CDR1 as SGHRS and CDR2 as YFSETQ. For the CDR3, the DNA is TGCGCCAGCAGCTCGTCGAGAGGGGGAAACACTGAAGCTTTCTTT. Translated: CASSSSRGGNTEAFF.

This chain joins TRBV7-9 and TRBJ1-1; D is possibly TRBD1 (6 bases). CDR1 is SEHNR and CDR2 is FQNEAQ in the germline V gene (reference sequence). Trimming shortened V by 3 bases and J by 4 bases, and 12 bases separated the two germline ends. The CDR3 length is 14 residues. The CDR3 DNA follows: TGTGCCAGCAGCTTCACGGACAGTTTCACTGAAGCTTTCTTT. It is translated as CASSFTDSFTEAFF.

This rearrangement joins TRBV18 to TRBJ2-1; D not certain. V was shortened by 4 bases and J by 3 bases, with 4 bases between the two germline ends. The V gene's germline CDR1 is KGHSH and CDR2 LQKENI. CDR3 length equals 12 residues. This chain's CDR3 is CASSRLYNEQFF. Here the CDR3 DNA reads TGTGCCAGCTCACGGCTCTACAATGAGCAGTTCTTC.

The chain joins TRBV9 to TRBJ2-1, with D maybe TRBD2 (5 bases). CDR1 and CDR2 (germline): SGDLS, YYNGEE. The CDR3 extends over 16 amino acids. Trimming removed 0 bases at V and 5 bases at J, with 15 bases between. CDR3 nucleotide sequence: TGTGCCAGCAGCGTAGGGGTGAGGGCCAGGAACAATGAGCAGTTCTTC. Amino acids: CASSVGVRARNNEQFF.

The V and J genes are TRBV2 and TRBJ1-1; unclear D gene. Germline CDR1 SNHLY, CDR2 FYNNEI. Trimming left V 9 bases short and J 5 bases short, with 10 bases between. CDR3 size: 11 residues. This chain's CDR3 is CASSIRTEAFF. The CDR3 DNA follows: TGTGCCAGTTCGATCCGGACTGAAGCTTTCTTT.

This chain joins TRBV27 and TRBJ2-1; 13 bases match TRBD2. V shed 3 bases, J shed 0 bases, and the junction held 2 bases outside the gene matches. This CDR3 is 17 amino acids long. Per germline, CDR1 MNHEY and CDR2 SMNVEV (reference sequence). DNA of the CDR3: TGTGCCAGCAGTTTTCGGACTAGCGGGAGCTCCTACAATGAGCAGTTCTTC. Its protein is CASSFRTSGSSYNEQFF.

The chain carries TRBV6-5 and TRBJ1-4; 7 positions agree with TRBD1. The CDR3 length is 13 residues. Germline lookup yields CDR1 MNHEY and CDR2 SVGAGI. Trimming cost V 2 bases and J 12 bases; bases outside gene matches: 6. The CDR3, as DNA: TGTGCCAGCAGTTACCAGCCCACAGGGGAACTGTTTTTT. Amino acids: CASSYQPTGELFF.

The CDR3 loop is CASSLVGLAGELSYEQYF. The CDR3 DNA sequence: TGTGCCAGCAGCTTAGTGGGACTAGCGGGAGAATTGTCCTACGAGCAGTACTTC. This sequence joins TRBV7-2 and TRBJ2-7; TRBD2 matches 14 bases. Germline CDR1 SGHTA, CDR2 FQGNSA. The CDR3 is made up of 18 amino acids. Trimming took 1 base from V and 1 from J; bases not matched to a gene: 6. The full variable domain, completed using reference TRBV7-2 and TRBJ2-7, is GAGVSQSPSNKVTEKGKDVELRCDPISGHTALYWYRQSLGQGLEFLIYFQGNSAPDKSGLPSDRFSAERTGGSVSTLTIQRTQQEDSAVYLCASSLVGLAGELSYEQYFGPGTRLTVT.